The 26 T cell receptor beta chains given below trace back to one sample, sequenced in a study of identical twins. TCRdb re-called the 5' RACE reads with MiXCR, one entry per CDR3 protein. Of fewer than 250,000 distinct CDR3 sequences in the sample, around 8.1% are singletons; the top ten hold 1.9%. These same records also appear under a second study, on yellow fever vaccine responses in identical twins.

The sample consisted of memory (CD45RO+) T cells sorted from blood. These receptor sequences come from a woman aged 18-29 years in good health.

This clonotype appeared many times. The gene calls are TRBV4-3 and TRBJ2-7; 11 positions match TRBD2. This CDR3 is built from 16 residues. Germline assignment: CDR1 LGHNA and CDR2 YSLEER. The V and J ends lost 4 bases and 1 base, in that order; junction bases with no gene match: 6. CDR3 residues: CASSLVAGGGSYEQYF. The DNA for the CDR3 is TGCGCCAGCAGCCTTGTAGCGGGAGGGGGATCCTACGAGCAGTACTTC.

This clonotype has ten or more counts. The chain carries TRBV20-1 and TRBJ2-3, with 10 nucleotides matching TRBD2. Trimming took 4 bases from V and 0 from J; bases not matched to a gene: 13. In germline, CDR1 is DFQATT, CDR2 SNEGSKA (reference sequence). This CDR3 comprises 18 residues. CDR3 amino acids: CSAKPVAGGKPSTDTQYF. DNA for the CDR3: TGCAGTGCTAAGCCTGTAGCGGGGGGCAAACCTAGCACAGATACGCAGTATTTT.

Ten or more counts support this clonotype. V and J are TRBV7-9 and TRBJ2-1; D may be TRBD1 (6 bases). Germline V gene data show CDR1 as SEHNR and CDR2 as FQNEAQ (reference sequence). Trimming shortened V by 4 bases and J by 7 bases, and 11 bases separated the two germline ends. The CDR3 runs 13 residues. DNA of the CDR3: TGTGCCAGCAGCTCCCGGGACAAGAATGAGCAGTTCTTC. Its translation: CASSSRDKNEQFF.

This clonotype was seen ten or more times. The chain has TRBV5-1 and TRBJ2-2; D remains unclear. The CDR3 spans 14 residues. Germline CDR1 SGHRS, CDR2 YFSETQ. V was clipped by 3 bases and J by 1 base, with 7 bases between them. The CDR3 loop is CASSSELNTGELFF. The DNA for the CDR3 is TGCGCCAGCAGCTCCGAATTGAACACCGGGGAGCTGTTTTTT.

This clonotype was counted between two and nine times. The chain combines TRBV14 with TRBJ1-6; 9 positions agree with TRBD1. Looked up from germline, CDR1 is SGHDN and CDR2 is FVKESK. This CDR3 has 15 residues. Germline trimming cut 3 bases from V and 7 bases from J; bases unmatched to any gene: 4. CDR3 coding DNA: TGTGCCAGCAGCCACGGACAGGGGTACAATTCACCCCTCCACTTT. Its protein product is CASSHGQGYNSPLHF.

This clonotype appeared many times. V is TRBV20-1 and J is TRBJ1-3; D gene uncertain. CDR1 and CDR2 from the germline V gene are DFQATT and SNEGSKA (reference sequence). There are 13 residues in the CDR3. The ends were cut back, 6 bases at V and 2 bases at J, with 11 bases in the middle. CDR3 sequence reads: CSAPRQTGNTIYF. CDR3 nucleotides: TGCAGTGCCCCCCGCCAAACTGGAAACACCATATATTTT.

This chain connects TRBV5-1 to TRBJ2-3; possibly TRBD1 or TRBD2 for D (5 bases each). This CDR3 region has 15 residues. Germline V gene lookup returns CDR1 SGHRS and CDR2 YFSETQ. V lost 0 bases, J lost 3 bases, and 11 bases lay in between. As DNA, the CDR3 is TGCGCCAGCAGCTTGGAGGCAGGGAGTACAGATACGCAGTATTTT. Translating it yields CASSLEAGSTDTQYF.

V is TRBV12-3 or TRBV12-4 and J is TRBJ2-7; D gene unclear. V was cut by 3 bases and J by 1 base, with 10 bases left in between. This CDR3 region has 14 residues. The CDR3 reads CASSFIGPSYEQYF. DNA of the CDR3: TGTGCCAGCAGTTTTATCGGGCCTTCCTACGAGCAGTACTTC.

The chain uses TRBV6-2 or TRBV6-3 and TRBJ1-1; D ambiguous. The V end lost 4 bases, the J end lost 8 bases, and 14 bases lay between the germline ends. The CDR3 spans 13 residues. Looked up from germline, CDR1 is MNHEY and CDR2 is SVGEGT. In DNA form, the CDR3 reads TGTGCCAGCAGTTGGAACCCGGGCGCCGAAGCTTTCTTT. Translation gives CASSWNPGAEAFF.

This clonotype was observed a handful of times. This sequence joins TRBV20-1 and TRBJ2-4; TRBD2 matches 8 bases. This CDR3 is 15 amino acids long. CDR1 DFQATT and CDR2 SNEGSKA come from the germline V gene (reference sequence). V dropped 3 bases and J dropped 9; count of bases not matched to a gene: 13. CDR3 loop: CSASLKRAGVGIQYF. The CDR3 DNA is TGCAGTGCTAGCCTTAAGCGAGCGGGAGTCGGCATTCAGTACTTC.

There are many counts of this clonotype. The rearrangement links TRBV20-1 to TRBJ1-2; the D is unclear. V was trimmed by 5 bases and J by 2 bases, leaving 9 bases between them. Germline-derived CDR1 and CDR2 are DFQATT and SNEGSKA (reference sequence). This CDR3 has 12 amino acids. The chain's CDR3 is CSALDLNYGYTF. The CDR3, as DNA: TGCAGTGCTCTCGACCTCAACTATGGCTACACCTTC.

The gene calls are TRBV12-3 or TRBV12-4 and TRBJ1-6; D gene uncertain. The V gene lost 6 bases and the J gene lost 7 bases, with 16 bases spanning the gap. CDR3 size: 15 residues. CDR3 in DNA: TGTGCCAGCAGCTTCGACCCGGGTGGCAATTCACCCCTCCACTTT. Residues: CASSFDPGGNSPLHF.

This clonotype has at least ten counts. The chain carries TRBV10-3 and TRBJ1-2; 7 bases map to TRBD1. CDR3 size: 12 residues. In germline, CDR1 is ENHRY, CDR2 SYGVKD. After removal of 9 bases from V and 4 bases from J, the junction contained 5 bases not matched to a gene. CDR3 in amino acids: CAIKGQSYGYTF. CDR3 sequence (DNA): TGTGCCATAAAGGGACAGTCCTATGGCTACACCTTC.

CDR3 sequence (DNA): TGTGCCAGCAGATTAGCGGGAGGAAGGAGCGAGCAGTACTTC. Translation gives CASRLAGGRSEQYF. The J gene is TRBJ2-7, the V gene TRBV6-5, with 10 bases matching TRBD2. CDR1 is MNHEY and CDR2 is SVGAGI in the germline V gene. There are 14 residues in the CDR3. V lost 6 bases, J lost 6 bases, and 8 bases stayed unmatched.

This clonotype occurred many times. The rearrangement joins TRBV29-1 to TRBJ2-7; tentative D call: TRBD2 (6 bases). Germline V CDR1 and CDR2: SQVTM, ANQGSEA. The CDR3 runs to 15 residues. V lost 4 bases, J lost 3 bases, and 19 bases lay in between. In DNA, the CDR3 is TGCAGCGTTGCCGGGGGAAAGGGACCCGACTACGAGCAGTACTTC. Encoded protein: CSVAGGKGPDYEQYF.

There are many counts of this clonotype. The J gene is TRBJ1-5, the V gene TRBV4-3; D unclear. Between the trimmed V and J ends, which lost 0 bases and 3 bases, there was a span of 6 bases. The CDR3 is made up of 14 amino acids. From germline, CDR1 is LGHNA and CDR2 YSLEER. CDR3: CASSQEAYNQPQHF. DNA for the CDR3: TGCGCCAGCAGCCAAGAAGCCTACAATCAGCCCCAGCATTTT.

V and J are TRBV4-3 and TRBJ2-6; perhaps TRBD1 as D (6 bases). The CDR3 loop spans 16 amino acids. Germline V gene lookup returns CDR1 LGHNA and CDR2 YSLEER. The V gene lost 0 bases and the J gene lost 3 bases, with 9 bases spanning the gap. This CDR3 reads CASSQEGAGGANVLTF. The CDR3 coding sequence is TGCGCCAGCAGCCAAGAGGGGGCGGGTGGGGCCAACGTCCTGACTTTC.

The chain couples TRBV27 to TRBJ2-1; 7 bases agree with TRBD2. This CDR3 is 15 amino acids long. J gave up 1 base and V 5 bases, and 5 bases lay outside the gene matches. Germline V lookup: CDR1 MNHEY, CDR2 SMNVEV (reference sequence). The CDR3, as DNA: TGTGCCAGCAGTGTGGCGGGAGCGTCCTACAATGAGCAGTTCTTC. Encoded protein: CASSVAGASYNEQFF.

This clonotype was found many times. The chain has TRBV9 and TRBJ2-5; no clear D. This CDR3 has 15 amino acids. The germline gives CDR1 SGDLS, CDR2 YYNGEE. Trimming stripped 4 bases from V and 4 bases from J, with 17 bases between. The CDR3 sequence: CASSPTGIGTETQYF. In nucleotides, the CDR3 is TGTGCCAGCAGCCCGACGGGTATTGGCACAGAGACCCAGTACTTC.

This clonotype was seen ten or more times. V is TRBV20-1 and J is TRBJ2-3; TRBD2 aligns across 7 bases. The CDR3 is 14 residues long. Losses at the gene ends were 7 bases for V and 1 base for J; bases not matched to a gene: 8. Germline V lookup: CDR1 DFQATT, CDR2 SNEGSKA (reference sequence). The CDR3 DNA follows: TGCAGTGAGAGACTAGCCTGGGGCACAGATACGCAGTATTTT. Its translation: CSERLAWGTDTQYF.

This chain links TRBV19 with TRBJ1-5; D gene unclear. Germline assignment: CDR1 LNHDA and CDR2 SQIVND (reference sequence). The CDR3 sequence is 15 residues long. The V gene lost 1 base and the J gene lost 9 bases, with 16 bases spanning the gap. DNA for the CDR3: TGTGCCAGTAGTATAGCGGCTTCCGCCCATACGCCCCAGCATTTT. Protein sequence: CASSIAASAHTPQHF.

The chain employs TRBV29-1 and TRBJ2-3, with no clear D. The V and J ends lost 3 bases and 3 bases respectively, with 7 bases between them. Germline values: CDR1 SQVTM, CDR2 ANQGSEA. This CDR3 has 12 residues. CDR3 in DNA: TGCAGCGTTGATGATGGGACAGATACGCAGTATTTT. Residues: CSVDDGTDTQYF.

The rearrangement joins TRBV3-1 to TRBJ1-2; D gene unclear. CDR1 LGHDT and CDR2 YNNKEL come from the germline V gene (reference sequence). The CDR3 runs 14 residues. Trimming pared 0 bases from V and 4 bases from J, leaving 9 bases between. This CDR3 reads CASSQDMMPYGYTF. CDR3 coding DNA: TGTGCCAGCAGCCAAGATATGATGCCCTATGGCTACACCTTC.

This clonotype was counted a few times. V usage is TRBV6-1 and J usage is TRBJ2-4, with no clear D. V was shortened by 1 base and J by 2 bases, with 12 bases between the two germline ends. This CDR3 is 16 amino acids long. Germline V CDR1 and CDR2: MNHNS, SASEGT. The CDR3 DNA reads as TGTGCCAGCAGTGAAGAGGGAATTAGACCCAAAAACATTCAGTACTTC. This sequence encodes CASSEEGIRPKNIQYF.

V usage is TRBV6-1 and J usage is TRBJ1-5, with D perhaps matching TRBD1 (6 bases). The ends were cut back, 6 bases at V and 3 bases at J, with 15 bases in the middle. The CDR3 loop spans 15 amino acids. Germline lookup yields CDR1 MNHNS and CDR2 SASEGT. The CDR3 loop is CASRSGKGDNQPQHF. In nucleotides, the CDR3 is TGTGCCAGCAGATCGGGGAAGGGGGACAATCAGCCCCAGCATTTT.

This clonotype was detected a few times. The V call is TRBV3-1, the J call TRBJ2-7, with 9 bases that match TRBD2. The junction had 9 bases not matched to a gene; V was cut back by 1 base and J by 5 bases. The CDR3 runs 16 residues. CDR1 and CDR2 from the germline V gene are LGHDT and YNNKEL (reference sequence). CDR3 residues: CASSQVICGRAHEQYF. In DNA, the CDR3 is TGTGCCAGCAGCCAAGTCATTTGCGGGAGGGCCCACGAGCAGTACTTC.